One and the same sample provided the 9 T cell receptor beta chains below, sequenced in a study of cytomegalovirus exposure and HLA in healthy donors. The PCR contained 60 Vbeta and 13 Jbeta primers. Using immunoSEQ multiplex PCR, the repertoire was profiled, and TCRdb retains in-frame clones only, with some absent. The table shows 130,000 to 150,000 clones, with roughly 80% occurring only once. Material: PBMCs. These receptors were obtained from a woman between 25 and 40 years old in good health and CMV-seronegative.

J is TRBJ1-2 and V is TRBV5-4; 9 positions match TRBD1. Trimming removed 3 bases from V and 4 bases from J; junction bases left unmatched: 7. Germline assignment: CDR1 SGHNT and CDR2 YYREEE (reference sequence). The CDR3 covers 15 residues. CDR3 bases: TGTGCCAGCAGCTCGAACAGGGGGCGCATCTATGGCTACACCTTC. Its translation is CASSSNRGRIYGYTF.

This rearrangement joins TRBV5-1 to TRBJ2-7; TRBD1 matches 8 bases. CDR1 SGHRS and CDR2 YFSETQ come from the germline V gene. CDR3 length: 15 residues. Trimming took 4 bases from V and 5 from J; bases not matched to a gene: 11. CDR3 amino acids: CASSVSRDRFHEQYF. The CDR3 region has the DNA TGCGCCAGCAGCGTGAGCCGGGACAGGTTCCACGAGCAGTACTTC.

J is TRBJ2-3 and V is TRBV5-3, with 9 nucleotides matching TRBD2. TRBV5-3 is filed as an ORF, its function uncertain. The CDR3 runs to 16 residues. V shed 4 bases and J 0 bases; nucleotides not matched to a gene: 6. CDR3 sequence (DNA): TGTGCCAGAAGCGTCAGCGGGGGGCCTAGCACAGATACGCAGTATTTT. Its translation: CARSVSGGPSTDTQYF.

This chain joins TRBV10-2 and TRBJ2-2, with 13 nucleotides matching TRBD2. The CDR3 loop spans 15 amino acids. J gave up 2 bases and V 6 bases, and 0 bases lay outside the gene matches. Germline V CDR1 and CDR2: WSHSY, SAAADI. CDR3 sequence reads: CASRGLAGNTGELFF. The CDR3 DNA follows: TGCGCCAGCAGGGGACTAGCGGGAAACACCGGGGAGCTGTTTTTT.

This clone was counted only a few times. This sequence joins TRBV6-1 and TRBJ2-7, with 10 bases identical to TRBD2. The germline V gene has CDR1 MNHNS and CDR2 SASEGT. The length of the CDR3 is 14 residues. The V and J ends lost 6 bases and 1 base, in that order; junction bases with no gene match: 3. The CDR3 DNA is TGTGCCAGCAGAGCGGGGGGGGCATCCTACGAGCAGTACTTC. It specifies CASRAGGASYEQYF.

V gene TRBV2 combines with J gene TRBJ2-7; 14 bases map to TRBD2. With 6 bases clipped from V and 5 bases from J, the junction kept 9 bases outside the gene matches. Germline assignment: CDR1 SNHLY and CDR2 FYNNEI. The CDR3 totals 16 residues. The CDR3 sequence is CASSHRTSGGSNEQYF. DNA for the CDR3: TGTGCCAGCAGCCATAGGACTAGCGGGGGGTCTAACGAGCAGTACTTC.

The chain couples TRBV10-3 to TRBJ1-2; 8 bases line up with TRBD1. The V gene's germline CDR1 is ENHRY and CDR2 SYGVKD. The CDR3 sequence is 14 residues long. V lost 3 bases and J lost 8; bases outside the gene matches: 8. The CDR3: CAISEQGGTGGYTF. Here the CDR3 DNA reads TGTGCCATCAGTGAACAGGGGGGGACGGGGGGCTACACCTTC.

The genes are TRBV6-6 and TRBJ2-5, with 7 bases lining up with TRBD2. This CDR3 has 15 residues. Germline CDR1 MNHNY, CDR2 SVGAGI (reference sequence). V lost 0 bases to trimming and J lost 5 bases; unmatched junction nucleotides: 6. In DNA form, the CDR3 reads TGTGCCAGCAGTTACTCGACGGGGGGAAGGGAGACCCAGTACTTC. It translates to CASSYSTGGRETQYF.

The chain uses TRBV5-4 and TRBJ1-6; 7 bases agree with TRBD1. V trimming: 0 bases; J trimming: 3 bases; junction bases outside the gene matches: 0. This CDR3 has 15 residues. Germline V gene data show CDR1 as SGHNT and CDR2 as YYREEE (reference sequence). The CDR3 DNA follows: TGTGCCAGCAGCTTGGGACAGGGCTATAATTCACCCCTCCACTTT. It specifies CASSLGQGYNSPLHF.